These 13 T cell receptor beta chains share one sample of origin, sequenced in a study of radiation and T cells in renal cell carcinoma. Documented treatment: 15 Gy SBRT to primary tumor, nephrectomy 4 weeks later. Method: immunoSEQ multiplex PCR; TCRdb's copy keeps in-frame clones and lacks some. This sample has about 19,000 clones, with roughly two thirds found just once. The sequencing here drew on tumor tissue, taken from a patient whose treatment included radiotherapy and nephrectomy. Receptor source: a woman between 65 and 79 years old with renal cell carcinoma.

The rearrangement links TRBV7-8 to TRBJ2-3; 11 bases map to TRBD2. The CDR3 length is 15 residues. Losses at the gene ends were 3 bases for V and 5 bases for J; bases not matched to a gene: 4. Per germline, CDR1 SGHVS and CDR2 FQNEAQ. CDR3 in amino acids: CASSFGSGGGDTQYF. CDR3 DNA: TGTGCCAGCAGCTTTGGTAGCGGGGGGGGAGATACGCAGTATTTT.

The genes are TRBV7-9 and TRBJ1-3; D unresolved. The CDR3 contains 12 residues. Germline CDR1 SEHNR, CDR2 FQNEAQ (reference sequence). Deletions cut 5 bases from V and 8 bases from J, with 10 bases between. The DNA for the CDR3 is TGTGCCAGCAGCGGGAGAGGAGACACCATATATTTT. Encoded protein: CASSGRGDTIYF. Using reference TRBV7-9 and TRBJ1-3 for the parts outside the CDR3, the full variable domain is DTGVSQNPRHKITKRGQNVTFRCDPISEHNRLYWYRQTLGQGPEFLTYFQNEAQLEKSRLLSDRFSAERPKGSFSTLEIQRTEQGDSAMYLCASSGRGDTIYFGEGSWLTVV.

CDR3 DNA sequence: TGCAGCGGAGGACGCGCGAACACTGAAGCTTTCTTT. This translates into CSGGRANTEAFF. J is TRBJ1-1 and V is TRBV29-1, with unresolved D. The length of the CDR3 is 12 residues. Germline assignment: CDR1 SQVTM and CDR2 ANQGSEA. Trimming removed 7 bases from V and 1 base from J, with 10 bases in between.

This clone has only a few counts. The V gene is TRBV9, the J gene TRBJ2-1; 8 bases line up with TRBD1. This CDR3 is 14 amino acids long. With 3 bases clipped from V and 8 bases from J, the junction kept 7 bases outside the gene matches. CDR1 is SGDLS, CDR2 YYNGEE, per germline. CDR3 protein: CASSARDRFDEQFF. The CDR3 DNA sequence: TGTGCCAGCAGCGCCCGGGACAGGTTTGATGAGCAGTTCTTC.

The chain uses TRBV27 and TRBJ1-4, with D maybe TRBD1 (5 bases). The germline CDR1 and CDR2 sequences are MNHEY and SMNVEV (reference sequence). This CDR3 contains 15 residues. Trimming removed 1 base at V and 6 bases at J, with 12 bases between. Written as DNA, the CDR3 is TGTGCCAGCAGTTTATACAGGACCCCGGATGAAAAACTGTTTTTT. Its protein is CASSLYRTPDEKLFF. The whole variable domain, filled in from reference TRBV27 and TRBJ1-4, reads EAQVTQNPRYLITVTGKKLTVTCSQNMNHEYMSWYRQDPGLGLRQIYYSMNVEVTDKGDVPEGYKVSRKEKRNFPLILESPSPNQTSLYFCASSLYRTPDEKLFFGSGTQLSVL.

This clone is judged medium-sized. The chain employs TRBV5-6 and TRBJ2-7; tentative D call: TRBD2 (6 bases). Trimming cost V 1 base and J 3 bases, with 14 bases left between them. Per germline, CDR1 SGHDT and CDR2 YYEEEE. The CDR3 totals 15 residues. The CDR3 coding sequence is TGTGCCAGCAGCTTGCTTCGCGGGGAAGGCTACGAGCAGTACTTC. It codes for CASSLLRGEGYEQYF.

The chain couples TRBV4-2 to TRBJ2-7; TRBD1 agrees at 7 bases. The CDR3 is 15 residues long. The V gene end was trimmed by 5 bases and the J gene end by 1 base; junction bases not matched to a gene: 8. Germline loops: CDR1 LGHNA, CDR2 YNFKEQ. The CDR3 is CASSFIGGSSYEQYF. The CDR3 coding sequence is TGTGCCAGCAGCTTCATAGGGGGCTCGTCCTACGAGCAGTACTTC.

This clone appeared once. The V call is TRBV19, the J call TRBJ1-1; D call uncertain. V was cut by 2 bases and J by 0 bases, with 7 bases left in between. The germline V gene encodes CDR1 LNHDA and CDR2 SQIVND (reference sequence). The CDR3 totals 14 residues. CDR3 loop: CASSIRGLNTEAFF. The CDR3 DNA is TGTGCCAGTAGTATAAGAGGCCTGAACACTGAAGCTTTCTTT.

The J gene is TRBJ2-7, the V gene TRBV10-3; 11 positions match TRBD2. The germline gives CDR1 ENHRY, CDR2 SYGVKD. The CDR3 is made up of 14 amino acids. After removal of 8 bases from V and 2 bases from J, the junction contained 5 bases not matched to a gene. The CDR3 is CAIGSSGGPYEQYF. The DNA for the CDR3 is TGTGCCATCGGTTCTAGCGGGGGGCCCTACGAGCAGTACTTC.

This clone showed up just a few times. The J gene is TRBJ1-2, the V gene TRBV30; a possible D gene is TRBD1 (5 bases). Germline CDR1 reads GTSNPN; CDR2 reads SVGIG (reference sequence). The ends were cut back, 1 base at V and 8 bases at J, with 14 bases in the middle. CDR3 length: 13 amino acids. CDR3 amino acids: CAWSEGGTWGYTF. In DNA form, the CDR3 reads TGTGCCTGGAGTGAGGGTGGGACTTGGGGCTACACCTTC.

The chain combines TRBV11-3 with TRBJ2-7; 9 bases fit TRBD2. The junction had 10 bases not matched to a gene; V was cut back by 5 bases and J by 2 bases. From germline, CDR1 is SGHNT and CDR2 YENEEA. The CDR3 has 16 amino acids. As DNA, the CDR3 is TGTGCCAGCAGCGCCGGCCTAGCGGGGTCAACCTACGAGCAGTACTTC. This gives the protein CASSAGLAGSTYEQYF.

This chain uses TRBV6-7 with TRBJ1-4, with a weak D call TRBD1 (5 bases). TRBV6-7 belongs to the ORF category, with a function that is uncertain. The CDR3 extends over 18 amino acids. The germline V and J ends were trimmed by 4 bases and 5 bases, with 23 bases remaining between them. The CDR3: CASSSPGTVQLPNEKLFF. The CDR3 DNA sequence: TGTGCCAGCAGTTCGCCGGGGACTGTCCAACTCCCGAATGAAAAACTGTTTTTT.

The chain employs TRBV27 and TRBJ1-2; 7 bases line up with TRBD1. There are 14 residues in the CDR3. In germline, CDR1 is MNHEY, CDR2 SMNVEV (reference sequence). Trimming cost V 3 bases and J 8 bases; bases outside gene matches: 9. The CDR3 DNA reads as TGTGCCAGCAGTTTCGGCGAGGGGGCGCGCGGCTACACCTTC. Translating gives CASSFGEGARGYTF.